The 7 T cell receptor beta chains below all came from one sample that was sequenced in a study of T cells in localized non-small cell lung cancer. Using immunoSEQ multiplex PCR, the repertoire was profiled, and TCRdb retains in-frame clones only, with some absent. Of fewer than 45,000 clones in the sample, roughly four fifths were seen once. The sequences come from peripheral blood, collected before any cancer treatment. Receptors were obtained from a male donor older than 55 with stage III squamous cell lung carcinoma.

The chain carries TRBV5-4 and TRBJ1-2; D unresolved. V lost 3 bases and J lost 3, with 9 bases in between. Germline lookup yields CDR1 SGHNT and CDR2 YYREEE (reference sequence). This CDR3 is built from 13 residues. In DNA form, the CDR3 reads TGTGCCAGCAGCTATTCCGGGGACTATGGCTACACCTTC. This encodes CASSYSGDYGYTF. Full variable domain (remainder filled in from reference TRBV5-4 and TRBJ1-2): ETGVTQSPTHLIKTRGQQVTLRCSSQSGHNTVSWYQQALGQGPQFIFQYYREEENGRGNFPPRFSGLQFPNYSSELNVNALELDDSALYLCASSYSGDYGYTFGSGTRLTVV.

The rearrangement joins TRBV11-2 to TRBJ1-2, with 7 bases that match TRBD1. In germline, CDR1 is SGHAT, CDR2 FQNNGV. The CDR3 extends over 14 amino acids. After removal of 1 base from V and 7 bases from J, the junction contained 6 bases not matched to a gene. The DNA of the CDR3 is TGTGCCAGCAGCTTAGGGACAGGTCATTCTGGCTACACCTTC. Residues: CASSLGTGHSGYTF.

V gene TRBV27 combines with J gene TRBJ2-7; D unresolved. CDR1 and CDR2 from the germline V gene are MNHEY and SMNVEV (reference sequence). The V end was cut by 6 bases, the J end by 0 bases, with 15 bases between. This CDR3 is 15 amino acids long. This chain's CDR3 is CASSPKYKYSYEQYF. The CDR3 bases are TGTGCCAGCAGCCCTAAGTACAAGTACTCCTACGAGCAGTACTTC.

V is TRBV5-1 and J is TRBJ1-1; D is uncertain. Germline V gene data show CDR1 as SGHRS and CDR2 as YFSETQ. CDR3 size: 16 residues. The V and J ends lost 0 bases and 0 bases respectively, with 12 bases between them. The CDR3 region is CASSLAGHNLNTEAFF. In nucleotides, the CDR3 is TGCGCCAGCAGCTTGGCCGGGCACAATTTGAACACTGAAGCTTTCTTT.

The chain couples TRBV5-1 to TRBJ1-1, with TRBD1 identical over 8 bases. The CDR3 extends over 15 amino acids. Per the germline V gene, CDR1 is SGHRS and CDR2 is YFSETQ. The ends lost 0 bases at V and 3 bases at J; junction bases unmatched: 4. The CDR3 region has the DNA TGCGCCAGCAGCTTGGCGGGACAGGTAGACACTGAAGCTTTCTTT. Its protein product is CASSLAGQVDTEAFF.

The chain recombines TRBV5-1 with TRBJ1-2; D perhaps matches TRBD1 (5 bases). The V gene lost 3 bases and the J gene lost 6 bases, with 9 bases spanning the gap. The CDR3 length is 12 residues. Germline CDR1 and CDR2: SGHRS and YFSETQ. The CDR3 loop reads CASSYDRDGYTF. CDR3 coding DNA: TGCGCCAGCAGCTACGACAGAGATGGCTACACCTTC.

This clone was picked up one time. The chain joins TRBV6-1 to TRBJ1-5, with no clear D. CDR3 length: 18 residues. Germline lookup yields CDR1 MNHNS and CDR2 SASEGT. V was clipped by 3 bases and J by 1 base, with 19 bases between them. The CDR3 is CASSDQAPQEGSNQPQHF. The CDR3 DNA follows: TGTGCCAGCAGTGACCAAGCACCCCAGGAGGGCAGCAATCAGCCCCAGCATTTT.